This T cell receptor beta chain was captured in a study of T-cell memory formation after mild COVID-19. Sample barcodes and UMIs were carried by the TCR alpha and TCR beta cDNA libraries that 5'RACE generated with constant-segment primers. TCRdb re-derived calls from the 5' RACE reads in MiXCR, one entry per CDR3 protein. The sample comprises approximately 260,000 distinct CDR3 sequences, 16% of which are singletons, and approximately 3.6% rests with the top ten. Study observations and caveats: CD8+ contracting clones occupied EMRA, while CD4+ ones occupied mainly CM and EM. Some responding clones appeared in pre-infection memory, suggesting cross-reactive memory joined.

The V gene lost 7 bases and the J gene lost 6 bases, with 13 bases spanning the gap. CDR3 length: 12 residues. CDR1 and CDR2 (germline): DFQATT, SNEGSKA (reference sequence). This clonotype was counted a few times. Antigen unknown. Sequenced sample: PBMCs or a T cell subset sorted from them (not recorded which). This rearrangement joins TRBV20-1 to TRBJ1-5; D unclear. This TCR came from a man aged 18 to 29 who had mild COVID-19 (a few samples of this study predate the infection). Cell type and time point are not known. The CDR3 reads CSVSREGQPQHF. The CDR3 DNA reads as TGCAGTGTTTCGAGGGAGGGTCAGCCCCAGCATTTT.